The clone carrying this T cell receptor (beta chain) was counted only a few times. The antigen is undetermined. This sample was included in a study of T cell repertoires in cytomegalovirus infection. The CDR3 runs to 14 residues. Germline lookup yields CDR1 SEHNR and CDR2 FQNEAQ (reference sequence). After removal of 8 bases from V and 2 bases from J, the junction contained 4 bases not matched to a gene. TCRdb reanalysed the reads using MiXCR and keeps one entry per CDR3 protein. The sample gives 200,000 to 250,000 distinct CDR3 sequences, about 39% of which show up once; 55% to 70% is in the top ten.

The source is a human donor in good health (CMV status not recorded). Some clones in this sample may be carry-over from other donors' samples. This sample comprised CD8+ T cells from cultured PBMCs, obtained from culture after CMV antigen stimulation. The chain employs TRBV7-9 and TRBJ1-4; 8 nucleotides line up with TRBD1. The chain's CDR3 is CASATGGTNEKLFF. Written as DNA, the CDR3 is TGTGCCAGCGCCACAGGGGGGACTAATGAAAAACTGTTTTTT.